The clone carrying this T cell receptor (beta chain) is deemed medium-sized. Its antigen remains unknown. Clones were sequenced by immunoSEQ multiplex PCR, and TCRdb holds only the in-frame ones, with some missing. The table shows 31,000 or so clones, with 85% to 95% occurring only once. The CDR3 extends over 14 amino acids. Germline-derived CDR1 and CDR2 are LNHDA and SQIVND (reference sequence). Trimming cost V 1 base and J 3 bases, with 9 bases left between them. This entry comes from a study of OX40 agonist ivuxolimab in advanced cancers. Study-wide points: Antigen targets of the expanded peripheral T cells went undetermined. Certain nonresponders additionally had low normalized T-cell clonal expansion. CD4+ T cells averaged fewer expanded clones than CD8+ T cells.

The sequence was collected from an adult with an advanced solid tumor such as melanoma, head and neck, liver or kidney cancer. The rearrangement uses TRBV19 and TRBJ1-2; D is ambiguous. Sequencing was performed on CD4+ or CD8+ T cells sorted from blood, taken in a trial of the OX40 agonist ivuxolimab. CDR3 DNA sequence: TGTGCCAGTAGTATAGTTTCGGTTCACTATGGCTACACCTTC. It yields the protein CASSIVSVHYGYTF.